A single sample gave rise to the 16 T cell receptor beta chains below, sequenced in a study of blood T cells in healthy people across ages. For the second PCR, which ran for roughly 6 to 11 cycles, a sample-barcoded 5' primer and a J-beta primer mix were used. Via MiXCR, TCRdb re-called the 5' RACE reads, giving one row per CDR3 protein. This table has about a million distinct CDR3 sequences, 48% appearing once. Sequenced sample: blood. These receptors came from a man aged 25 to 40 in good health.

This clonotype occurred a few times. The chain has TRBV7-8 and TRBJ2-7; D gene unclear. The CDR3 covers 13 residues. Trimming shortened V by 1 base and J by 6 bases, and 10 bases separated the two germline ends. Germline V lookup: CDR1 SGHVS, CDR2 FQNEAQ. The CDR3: CASSLDLGSEQYF. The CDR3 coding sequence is TGTGCCAGCAGCTTAGATCTGGGGTCCGAGCAGTACTTC.

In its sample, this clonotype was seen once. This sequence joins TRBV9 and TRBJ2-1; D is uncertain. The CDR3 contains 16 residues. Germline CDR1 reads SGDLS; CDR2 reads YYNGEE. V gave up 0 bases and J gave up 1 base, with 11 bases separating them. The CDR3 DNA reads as TGTGCCAGCAGCGTAGGAATCCAGCTATCCTACAATGAGCAGTTCTTC. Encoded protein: CASSVGIQLSYNEQFF.

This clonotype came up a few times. In DNA form, the CDR3 reads TGTGCCAGCAAACAGGGGAACTATGGCTACACCTTC. This encodes CASKQGNYGYTF. The J gene is TRBJ1-2, the V gene TRBV6-5; 7 nucleotides align to TRBD1. The germline V gene encodes CDR1 MNHEY and CDR2 SVGAGI. This CDR3 contains 12 residues. Trimming at V came to 7 bases and at J to 2 bases, leaving 1 base not matched to a gene.

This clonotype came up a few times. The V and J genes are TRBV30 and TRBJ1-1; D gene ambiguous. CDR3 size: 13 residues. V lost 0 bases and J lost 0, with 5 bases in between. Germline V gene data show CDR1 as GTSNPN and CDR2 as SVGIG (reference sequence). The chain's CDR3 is CAWSVLMNTEAFF. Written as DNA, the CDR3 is TGTGCCTGGAGTGTACTGATGAACACTGAAGCTTTCTTT. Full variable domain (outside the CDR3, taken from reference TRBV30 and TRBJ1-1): SQTIHQWPATLVQPVGSPLSLECTVEGTSNPNLYWYRQAAGRGLQLLFYSVGIGQISSEVPQNLSASRPQDRQFILSSKKLLLSDSGFYLCAWSVLMNTEAFFGQGTRLTVV.

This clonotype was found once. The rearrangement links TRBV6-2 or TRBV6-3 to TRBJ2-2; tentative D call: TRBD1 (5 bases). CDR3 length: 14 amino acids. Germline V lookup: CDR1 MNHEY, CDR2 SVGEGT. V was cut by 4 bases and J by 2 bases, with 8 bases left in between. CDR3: CASSSQGNTGELFF. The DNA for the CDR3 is TGTGCCAGCAGTTCTCAGGGAAACACCGGGGAGCTGTTTTTT.

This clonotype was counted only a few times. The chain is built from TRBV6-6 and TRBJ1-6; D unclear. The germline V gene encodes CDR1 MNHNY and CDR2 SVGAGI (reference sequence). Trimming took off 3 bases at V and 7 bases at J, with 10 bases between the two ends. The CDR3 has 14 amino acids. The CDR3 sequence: CASSYRDQNSPLHF. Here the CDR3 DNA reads TGTGCCAGCAGTTATAGGGATCAAAATTCACCCCTCCACTTT.

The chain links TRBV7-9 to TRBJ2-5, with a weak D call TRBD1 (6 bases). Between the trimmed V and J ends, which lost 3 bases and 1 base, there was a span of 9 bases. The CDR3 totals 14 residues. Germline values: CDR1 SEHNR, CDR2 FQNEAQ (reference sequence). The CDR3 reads CASSFADSQETQYF. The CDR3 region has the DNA TGTGCCAGCAGCTTCGCGGACAGCCAAGAGACCCAGTACTTC.

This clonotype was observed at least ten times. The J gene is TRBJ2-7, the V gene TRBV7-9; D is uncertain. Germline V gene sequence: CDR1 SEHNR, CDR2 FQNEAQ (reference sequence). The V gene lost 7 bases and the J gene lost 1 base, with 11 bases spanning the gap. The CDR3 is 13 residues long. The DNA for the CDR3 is TGTGCCAGCAAGTCAGGTCCTTCCTACGAGCAGTACTTC. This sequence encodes CASKSGPSYEQYF. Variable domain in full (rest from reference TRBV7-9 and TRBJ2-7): DTGVSQNPRHKITKRGQNVTFRCDPISEHNRLYWYRQTLGQGPEFLTYFQNEAQLEKSRLLSDRFSAERPKGSFSTLEIQRTEQGDSAMYLCASKSGPSYEQYFGPGTRLTVT.

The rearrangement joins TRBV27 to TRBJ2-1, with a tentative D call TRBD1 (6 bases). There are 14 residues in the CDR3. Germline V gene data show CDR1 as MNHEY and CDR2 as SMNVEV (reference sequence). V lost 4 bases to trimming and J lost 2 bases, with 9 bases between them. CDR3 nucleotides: TGTGCCAGCAGTTCAGGGGCCGCCTACAATGAGCAGTTCTTC. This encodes CASSSGAAYNEQFF.

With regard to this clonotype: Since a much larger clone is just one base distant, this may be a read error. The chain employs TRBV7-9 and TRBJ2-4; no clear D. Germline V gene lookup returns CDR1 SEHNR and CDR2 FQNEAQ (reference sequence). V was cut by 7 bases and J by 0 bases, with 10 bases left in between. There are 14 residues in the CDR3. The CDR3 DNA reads TGTGCCAGCAAGGGCAGTCTAGCCAAAAACATTCAGTACTTC. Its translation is CASKGSLAKNIQYF.

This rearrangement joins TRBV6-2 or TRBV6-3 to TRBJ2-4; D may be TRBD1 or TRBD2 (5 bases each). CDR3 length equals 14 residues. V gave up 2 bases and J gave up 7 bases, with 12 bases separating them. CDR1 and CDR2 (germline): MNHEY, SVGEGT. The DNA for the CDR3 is TGTGCCAGCAGTTACGCCGCCAGGGACAACATTCAGTACTTC. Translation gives CASSYAARDNIQYF.

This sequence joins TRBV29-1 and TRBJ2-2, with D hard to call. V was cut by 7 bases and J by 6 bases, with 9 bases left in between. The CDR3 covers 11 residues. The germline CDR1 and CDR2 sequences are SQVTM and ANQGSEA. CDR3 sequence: CSAWRAGELFF. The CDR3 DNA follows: TGCAGCGCGTGGCGCGCCGGGGAGCTGTTTTTT.

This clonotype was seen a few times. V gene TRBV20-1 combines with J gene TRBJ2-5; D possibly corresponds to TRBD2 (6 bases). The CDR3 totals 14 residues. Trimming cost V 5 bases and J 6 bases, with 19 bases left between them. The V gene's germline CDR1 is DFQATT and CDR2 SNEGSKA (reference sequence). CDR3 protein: CSAGPQTGVQTQYF. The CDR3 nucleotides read TGCAGTGCTGGACCCCAGACGGGGGTACAGACCCAGTACTTC.

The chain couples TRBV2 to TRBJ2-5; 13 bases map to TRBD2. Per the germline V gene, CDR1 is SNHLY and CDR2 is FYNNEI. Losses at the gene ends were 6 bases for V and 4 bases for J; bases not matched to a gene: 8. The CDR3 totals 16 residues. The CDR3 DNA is TGTGCCAGCAGCCAAAAGAGACTAGCGGGGGGAGAGACCCAGTACTTC. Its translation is CASSQKRLAGGETQYF.

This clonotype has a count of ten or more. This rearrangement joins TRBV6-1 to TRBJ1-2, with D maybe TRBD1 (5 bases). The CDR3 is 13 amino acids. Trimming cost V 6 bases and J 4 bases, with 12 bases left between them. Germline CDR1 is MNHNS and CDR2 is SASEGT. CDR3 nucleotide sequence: TGTGCCAGCAGAGACGACAGACCCTATGGCTACACCTTC. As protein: CASRDDRPYGYTF.

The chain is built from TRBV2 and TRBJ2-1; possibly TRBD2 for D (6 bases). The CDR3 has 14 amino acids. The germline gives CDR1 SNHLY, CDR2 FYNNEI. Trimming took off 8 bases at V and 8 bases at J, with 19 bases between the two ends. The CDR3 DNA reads TGTGCCAGCCGGGGTGCGTGGGGAGGCGATGAGCAGTTCTTC. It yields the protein CASRGAWGGDEQFF.